Each of the 16 T cell receptor beta chains below was sequenced from the same sample in a study of OX40 agonist ivuxolimab in advanced cancers. Libraries were prepared by immunoSEQ multiplex PCR; TCRdb keeps only in-frame clonotypes and omits some of them. The sample yields about 86,000 clones, approximately 89% seen once. This material consisted of CD4+ or CD8+ T cells sorted from blood, taken in a trial of the OX40 agonist ivuxolimab. The receptors here all came from an adult with an advanced solid tumor such as melanoma, head and neck, liver or kidney cancer.

This clone turned up a few times. V usage is TRBV4-1 and J usage is TRBJ2-1, with a tentative D call TRBD2 (5 bases). V gave up 0 bases and J gave up 0 bases, with 18 bases separating them. Germline lookup yields CDR1 MGHRA and CDR2 YSYEKL. This CDR3 spans 19 amino acids. CDR3 loop: CASSQDLVRWESSYNEQFF. In DNA, the CDR3 is TGCGCCAGCAGCCAAGATCTTGTGCGCTGGGAGAGCTCCTACAATGAGCAGTTCTTC.

The chain combines TRBV29-1 with TRBJ1-2; 7 bases agree with TRBD1. The CDR3 has 11 amino acids. From germline, CDR1 is SQVTM and CDR2 ANQGSEA. CDR3 coding DNA: TGCAGTTCGGAACAGGGGTATGGCTACACCTTC. Translating it yields CSSEQGYGYTF.

The J gene is TRBJ2-1, the V gene TRBV6-1, with TRBD1 matching over 10 bases. V gave up 8 bases and J gave up 1 base; unmatched junction bases: 2. The length of the CDR3 is 14 residues. Germline CDR1 MNHNS, CDR2 SASEGT. This CDR3 reads CASSGQGSYNEQFF. CDR3 bases: TGTGCCAGCTCGGGACAGGGGTCCTACAATGAGCAGTTCTTC.

V usage is TRBV6-6 and J usage is TRBJ2-3; 9 nucleotides line up with TRBD1. This CDR3 is 16 amino acids long. With 6 bases clipped from V and 0 bases from J, the junction kept 7 bases outside the gene matches. In germline, CDR1 is MNHNY, CDR2 SVGAGI (reference sequence). Written as DNA, the CDR3 is TGTGCCAGCAGACGAGGACAGGGGTCTAGCACAGATACGCAGTATTTT. It specifies CASRRGQGSSTDTQYF.

The chain recombines TRBV27 with TRBJ1-5, with D unclear. The CDR3 is 14 amino acids. The V end was cut by 6 bases, the J end by 2 bases, with 11 bases between. CDR1 and CDR2 (germline): MNHEY, SMNVEV (reference sequence). The CDR3 protein is CASRPTSGNQPQHF. As DNA, the CDR3 is TGTGCCAGCAGGCCAACTTCGGGCAATCAGCCCCAGCATTTT.

The chain recombines TRBV7-3 with TRBJ2-1; 8 bases fit TRBD2. This CDR3 region has 14 residues. J lost 2 bases, V lost 6 bases, and 3 bases had no gene match. CDR1 SGHTA and CDR2 FQGTGA come from the germline V gene. This chain's CDR3 is CASRVTSAYNEQFF. CDR3 DNA sequence: TGTGCCAGCAGGGTGACTAGCGCCTACAATGAGCAGTTCTTC.

V is TRBV7-8 and J is TRBJ1-6, with D unclear. The length of the CDR3 is 17 residues. Deletions cut 2 bases from V and 2 bases from J, with 13 bases between. The germline CDR1 and CDR2 sequences are SGHVS and FQNEAQ. The CDR3 DNA reads TGTGCCAGCAGCTTAAAGAGGTTGTTTCCCTATAATTCACCCCTCCACTTT. This codes for CASSLKRLFPYNSPLHF. The complete variable domain, with remaining parts taken from reference TRBV7-8 and TRBJ1-6, reads GAGVSQSPRYKVAKRGQDVALRCDPISGHVSLFWYQQALGQGPEFLTYFQNEAQLDKSGLPSDRFFAERPEGSVSTLKIQRTQQEDSAVYLCASSLKRLFPYNSPLHFGNGTRLTVT.

The chain recombines TRBV18 with TRBJ2-3, with D uncertain. Germline V lookup: CDR1 KGHSH, CDR2 LQKENI. V was clipped by 3 bases and J by 6 bases, with 13 bases between them. The CDR3 totals 14 residues. CDR3 coding DNA: TGTGCCAGCTCACCTTGGATGGACGGCGATACGCAGTATTTT. This gives the protein CASSPWMDGDTQYF.

The rearrangement joins TRBV2 to TRBJ2-3; D may be TRBD1 (6 bases). From germline, CDR1 is SNHLY and CDR2 FYNNEI. Trimming took off 1 base at V and 4 bases at J, with 15 bases between the two ends. The CDR3 totals 16 residues. The CDR3 loop is CASSEVLQGSADTQYF. CDR3 coding DNA: TGTGCCAGCAGTGAAGTCCTACAGGGATCGGCAGATACGCAGTATTTT. The whole variable domain, remainder taken from reference TRBV2 and TRBJ2-3, is EPEVTQTPSHQVTQMGQEVILRCVPISNHLYFYWYRQILGQKVEFLVSFYNNEISEKSEIFDDQFSVERPDGSNFTLKIRSTKLEDSAMYFCASSEVLQGSADTQYFGPGTRLTVL.

Only one count was recorded for this clone. The chain couples TRBV28 to TRBJ1-1, with D perhaps TRBD1 (5 bases). Germline V gives CDR1 MDHEN, CDR2 SYDVKM. Trimming cost V 3 bases and J 1 base, with 12 bases left between them. This CDR3 region has 15 residues. DNA for the CDR3: TGTGCCAGCAGTTTCGTAGGCAGGGAGAACACTGAAGCTTTCTTT. Its protein product is CASSFVGRENTEAFF.

The chain recombines TRBV28 with TRBJ2-7; either TRBD1 or TRBD2 may supply D (5 bases each). Trimming shortened V by 0 bases and J by 2 bases, and 8 bases separated the two germline ends. Per germline, CDR1 MDHEN and CDR2 SYDVKM. The CDR3 runs to 14 residues. The DNA of the CDR3 is TGTGCCAGCAGTTTATGGGGGGAAACCTACGAGCAGTACTTC. Encoded protein: CASSLWGETYEQYF.

V and J are TRBV11-3 and TRBJ2-1; D might be TRBD1 (6 bases). From germline, CDR1 is SGHNT and CDR2 YENEEA. This CDR3 is built from 14 residues. The V end was cut by 4 bases, the J end by 7 bases, with 14 bases between. The CDR3 protein is CASSSGQPGNEQFF. CDR3 DNA sequence: TGTGCCAGCAGCTCCGGACAGCCTGGGAATGAGCAGTTCTTC.

The V gene is TRBV19, the J gene TRBJ2-2; D is possibly TRBD2 (7 bases). Germline lookup yields CDR1 LNHDA and CDR2 SQIVND (reference sequence). The CDR3 extends over 16 amino acids. V was pared by 4 bases and J by 4 bases, with 16 bases between. CDR3 sequence (DNA): TGTGCCAGTAGTAACCCTCAGGGAGGGGGCACCGGGGAGCTGTTTTTT. Translating it yields CASSNPQGGGTGELFF.

The chain has TRBV11-2 and TRBJ1-1; D is possibly TRBD1 (5 bases). Trimming took 4 bases from V and 2 from J, leaving 8 bases between them. This CDR3 has 13 residues. Germline V gene lookup returns CDR1 SGHAT and CDR2 FQNNGV. Here the CDR3 reads CASSWDFNTEAFF. In DNA form, the CDR3 reads TGTGCCAGCAGCTGGGACTTTAACACTGAAGCTTTCTTT.

The chain carries TRBV7-9 and TRBJ1-3; the match to TRBD1 covers 7 bases. Germline CDR1 and CDR2: SEHNR and FQNEAQ (reference sequence). The CDR3 consists of 13 residues. The ends lost 3 bases at V and 5 bases at J; junction bases unmatched: 1. CDR3 sequence reads: CASSLGQRNTIYF. In DNA, the CDR3 is TGTGCCAGCAGCTTGGGACAGAGAAACACCATATATTTT.

This clone has only one observation. The CDR3 sequence: CASIGQGQETQYF. The CDR3 coding sequence is TGTGCCAGTATCGGGCAGGGCCAAGAGACCCAGTACTTC. The V call is TRBV19, the J call TRBJ2-5; D is perhaps TRBD1 (5 bases). From germline, CDR1 is LNHDA and CDR2 SQIVND (reference sequence). This CDR3 spans 13 amino acids. The V and J ends lost 7 bases and 1 base respectively, with 10 bases between them. Looking up the rest from reference TRBV19 and TRBJ2-5 gives the full variable domain: DGGITQSPKYLFRKEGQNVTLSCEQNLNHDAMYWYRQDPGQGLRLIYYSQIVNDFQKGDIAEGYSVSREKKESFPLTVTSAQKNPTAFYLCASIGQGQETQYFGPGTRLLVL.